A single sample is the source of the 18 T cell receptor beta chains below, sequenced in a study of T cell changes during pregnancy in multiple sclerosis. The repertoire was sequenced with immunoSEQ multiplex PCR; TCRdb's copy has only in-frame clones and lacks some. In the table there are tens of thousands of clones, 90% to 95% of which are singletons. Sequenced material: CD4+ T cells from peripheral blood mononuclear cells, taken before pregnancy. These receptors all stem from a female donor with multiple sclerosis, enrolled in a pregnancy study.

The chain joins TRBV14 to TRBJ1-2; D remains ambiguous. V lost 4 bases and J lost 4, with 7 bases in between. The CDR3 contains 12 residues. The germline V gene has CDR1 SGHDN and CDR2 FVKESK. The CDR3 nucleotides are TGTGCCAGCAGCCCGTTGAGCTATGGCTACACCTTC. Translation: CASSPLSYGYTF.

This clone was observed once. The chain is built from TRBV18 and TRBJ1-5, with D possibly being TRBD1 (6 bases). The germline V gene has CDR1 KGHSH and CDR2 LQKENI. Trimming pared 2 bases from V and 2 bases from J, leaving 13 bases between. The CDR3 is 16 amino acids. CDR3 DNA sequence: TGTGCCAGCTCACCAATTGCGGGGGCAGGCAATCAGCCCCAGCATTTT. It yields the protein CASSPIAGAGNQPQHF.

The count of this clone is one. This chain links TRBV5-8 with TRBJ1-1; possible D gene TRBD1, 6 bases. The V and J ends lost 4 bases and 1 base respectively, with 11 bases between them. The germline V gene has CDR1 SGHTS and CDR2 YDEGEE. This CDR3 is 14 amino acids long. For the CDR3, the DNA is TGTGCCAGCAGCCCGGGACATAGGAACACTGAAGCTTTCTTT. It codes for CASSPGHRNTEAFF.

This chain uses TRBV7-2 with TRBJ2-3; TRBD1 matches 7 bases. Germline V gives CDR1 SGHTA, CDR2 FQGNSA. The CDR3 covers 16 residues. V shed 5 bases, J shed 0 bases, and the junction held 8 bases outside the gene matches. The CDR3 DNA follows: TGTGCCAGCAGCCAACAGACAGGGACGAGCACAGATACGCAGTATTTT. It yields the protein CASSQQTGTSTDTQYF. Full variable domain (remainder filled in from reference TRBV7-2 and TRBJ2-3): GAGVSQSPSNKVTEKGKDVELRCDPISGHTALYWYRQSLGQGLEFLIYFQGNSAPDKSGLPSDRFSAERTGGSVSTLTIQRTQQEDSAVYLCASSQQTGTSTDTQYFGPGTRLTVL.

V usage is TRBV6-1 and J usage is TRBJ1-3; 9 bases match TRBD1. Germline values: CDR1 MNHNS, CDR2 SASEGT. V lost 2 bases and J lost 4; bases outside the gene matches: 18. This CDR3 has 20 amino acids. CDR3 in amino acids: CASSEKGSDRGIFLGNTIYF. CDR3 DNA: TGTGCCAGCAGTGAAAAGGGGTCCGACAGGGGGATCTTTCTAGGAAACACCATATATTTT.

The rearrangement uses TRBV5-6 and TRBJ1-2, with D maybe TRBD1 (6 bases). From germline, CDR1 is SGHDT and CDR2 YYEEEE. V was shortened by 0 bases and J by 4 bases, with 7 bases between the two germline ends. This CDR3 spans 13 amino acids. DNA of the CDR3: TGTGCCAGCAGCTTGGTCAGGGGCTATGGCTACACCTTC. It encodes CASSLVRGYGYTF. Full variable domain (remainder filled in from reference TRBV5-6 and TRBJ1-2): DAGVTQSPTHLIKTRGQQVTLRCSPKSGHDTVSWYQQALGQGPQFIFQYYEEEERQRGNFPDRFSGHQFPNYSSELNVNALLLGDSALYLCASSLVRGYGYTFGSGTRLTVV.

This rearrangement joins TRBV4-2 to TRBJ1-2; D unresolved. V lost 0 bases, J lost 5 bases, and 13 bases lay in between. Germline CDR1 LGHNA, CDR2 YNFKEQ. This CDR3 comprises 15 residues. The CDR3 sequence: CASSQDLTTPYGYTF. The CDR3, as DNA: TGTGCCAGCAGCCAAGATCTTACGACACCTTATGGCTACACCTTC.

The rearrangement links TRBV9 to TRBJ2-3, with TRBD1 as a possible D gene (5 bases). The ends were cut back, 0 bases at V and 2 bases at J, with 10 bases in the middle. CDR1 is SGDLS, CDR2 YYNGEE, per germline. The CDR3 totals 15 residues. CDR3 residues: CASSVVPGNTDTQYF. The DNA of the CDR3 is TGTGCCAGCAGCGTAGTGCCAGGGAACACAGATACGCAGTATTTT.

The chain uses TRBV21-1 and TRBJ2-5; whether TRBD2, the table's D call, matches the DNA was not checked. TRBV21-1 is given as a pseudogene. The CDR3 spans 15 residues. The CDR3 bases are TGTGCCAGCAGCAAAGACGGGGGGGGGCAAGAGACCCAGTACTTC. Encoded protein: CASSKDGGGQETQYF.

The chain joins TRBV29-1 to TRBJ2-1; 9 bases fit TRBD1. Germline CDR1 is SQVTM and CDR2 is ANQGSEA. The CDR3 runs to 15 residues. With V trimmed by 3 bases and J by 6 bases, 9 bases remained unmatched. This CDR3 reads CSVEGGTGGINEQFF. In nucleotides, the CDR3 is TGCAGCGTTGAGGGCGGAACAGGGGGCATCAATGAGCAGTTCTTC.

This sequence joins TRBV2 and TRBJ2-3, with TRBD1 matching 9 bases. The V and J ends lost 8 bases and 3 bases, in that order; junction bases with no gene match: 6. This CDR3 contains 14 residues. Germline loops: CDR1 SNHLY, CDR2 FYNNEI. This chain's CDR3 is CASPRDRETDTQYF. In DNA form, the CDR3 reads TGTGCCAGCCCCCGGGACAGGGAGACAGATACGCAGTATTTT. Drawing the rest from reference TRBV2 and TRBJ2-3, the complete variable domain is EPEVTQTPSHQVTQMGQEVILRCVPISNHLYFYWYRQILGQKVEFLVSFYNNEISEKSEIFDDQFSVERPDGSNFTLKIRSTKLEDSAMYFCASPRDRETDTQYFGPGTRLTVL.

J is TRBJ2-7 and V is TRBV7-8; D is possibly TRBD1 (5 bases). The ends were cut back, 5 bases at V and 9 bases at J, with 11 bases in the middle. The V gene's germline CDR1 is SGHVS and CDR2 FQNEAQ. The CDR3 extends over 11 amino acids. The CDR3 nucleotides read TGTGCCAGCAGCGCGGACATTCCGCAGTACTTC. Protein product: CASSADIPQYF.

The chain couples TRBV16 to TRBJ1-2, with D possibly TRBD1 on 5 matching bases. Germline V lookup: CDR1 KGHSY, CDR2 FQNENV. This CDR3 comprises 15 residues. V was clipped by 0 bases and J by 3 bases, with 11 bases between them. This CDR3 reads CASSQSGPGHYGYTF. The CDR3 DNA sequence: TGTGCCAGCAGCCAATCGGGCCCAGGGCACTATGGCTACACCTTC.

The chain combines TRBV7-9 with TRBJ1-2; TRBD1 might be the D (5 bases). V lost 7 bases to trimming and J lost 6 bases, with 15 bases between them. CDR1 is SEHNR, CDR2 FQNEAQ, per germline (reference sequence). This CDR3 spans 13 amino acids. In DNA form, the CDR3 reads TGTGCCAGCACCGCTCACAGGCGCGATGGCTACACCTTC. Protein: CASTAHRRDGYTF.

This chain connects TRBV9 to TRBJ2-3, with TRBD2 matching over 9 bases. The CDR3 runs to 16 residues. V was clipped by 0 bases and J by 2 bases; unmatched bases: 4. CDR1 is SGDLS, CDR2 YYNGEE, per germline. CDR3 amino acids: CASSVDSGGTTDTQYF. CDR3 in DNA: TGTGCCAGCAGCGTAGACAGCGGGGGGACCACAGATACGCAGTATTTT.

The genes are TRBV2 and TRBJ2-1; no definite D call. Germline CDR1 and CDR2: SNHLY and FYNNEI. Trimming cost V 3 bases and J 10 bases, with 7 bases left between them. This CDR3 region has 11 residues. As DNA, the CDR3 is TGTGCCAGCAGTGAGCGCTTCGAGCAGTTCTTC. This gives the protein CASSERFEQFF. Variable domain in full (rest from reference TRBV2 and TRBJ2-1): EPEVTQTPSHQVTQMGQEVILRCVPISNHLYFYWYRQILGQKVEFLVSFYNNEISEKSEIFDDQFSVERPDGSNFTLKIRSTKLEDSAMYFCASSERFEQFFGPGTRLTVL.

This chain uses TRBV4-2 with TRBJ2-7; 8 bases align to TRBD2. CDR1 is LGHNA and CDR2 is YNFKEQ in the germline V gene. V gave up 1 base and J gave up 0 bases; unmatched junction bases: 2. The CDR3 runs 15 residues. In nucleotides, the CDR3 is TGTGCCAGCAGCCAAGTGGCGGGGGGCTCCTACGAGCAGTACTTC. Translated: CASSQVAGGSYEQYF.

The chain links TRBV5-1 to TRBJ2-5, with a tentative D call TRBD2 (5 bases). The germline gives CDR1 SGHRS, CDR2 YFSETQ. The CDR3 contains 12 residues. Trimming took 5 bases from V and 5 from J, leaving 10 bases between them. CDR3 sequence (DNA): TGCGCCAGCAGTCGGGGTCGGGAGACCCAGTACTTC. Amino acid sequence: CASSRGRETQYF.